This T cell receptor (beta chain) was sequenced in a study of T cell responses to AZD1222 COVID-19 vaccine. Germline assignment: CDR1 SGHTA and CDR2 FQGNSA. V lost 5 bases to trimming and J lost 12 bases; unmatched junction nucleotides: 13. This CDR3 is built from 13 residues. Whole-study results and caveats: Unmutated regions of variants are reportedly targeted by nearly half of spike-specific TCRs.

This clone was picked up many times. Antigen specificity is unknown. Produced via immunoSEQ multiplex PCR; TCRdb's table is partial and in-frame only. The sample lists about 160,000 clones; roughly 86% were seen once. The chain recombines TRBV7-2 with TRBJ2-7, with 7 bases aligning to TRBD1. The receptor comes from an adult in good health. The sample in question was peripheral blood, obtained on day 0 of AZD1222 vaccination. CDR3 in amino acids: CASSLQIDRESYF. The CDR3, as DNA: TGTGCCAGCAGCCTACAAATTGACAGGGAGTCGTACTTC.